The 9 T cell receptor beta chains presented below share a single source sample, sequenced in a study of blood T cell repertoires in COVID-19. The method was immunoSEQ multiplex PCR; TCRdb's version includes in-frame clones alone and lacks a portion of them. The sample gives about 130,000 clones, approximately 90% of which show up once; roughly 2% is in the top ten. Specimen: peripheral blood. The receptor source for this set is a man aged 45-65 years with COVID-19, enrolled during active disease.

The chain carries TRBV5-1 and TRBJ2-7, with D possibly being TRBD1 (6 bases). V dropped 0 bases and J dropped 5 bases, with 12 bases sitting between them. Germline CDR1 reads SGHRS; CDR2 reads YFSETQ. The CDR3 runs 14 residues. CDR3 amino acids: CASSLALGANEQYF. For the CDR3, the DNA is TGCGCCAGCAGCTTGGCCCTGGGGGCCAACGAGCAGTACTTC.

The chain combines TRBV2 with TRBJ2-4, with TRBD1 matching 8 bases. This CDR3 contains 15 residues. Germline loops: CDR1 SNHLY, CDR2 FYNNEI. V was pared by 6 bases and J by 5 bases, with 9 bases of the junction left unmatched. Written as DNA, the CDR3 is TGTGCCAGCAGCATTCCGGGACAGGTGGAAAACATTCAGTACTTC. It codes for CASSIPGQVENIQYF. Based on the CDR3 plus reference TRBV2 and TRBJ2-4, the full variable domain is EPEVTQTPSHQVTQMGQEVILRCVPISNHLYFYWYRQILGQKVEFLVSFYNNEISEKSEIFDDQFSVERPDGSNFTLKIRSTKLEDSAMYFCASSIPGQVENIQYFGAGTRLSVL.

The rearrangement joins TRBV3-1 (or the pseudogene TRBV3-2) to TRBJ2-7, with 10 bases lining up with TRBD2. Per the germline V gene, CDR1 is LGHDT and CDR2 is YNNKEL (reference sequence). The CDR3 is 15 residues long. V trimming: 3 bases; J trimming: 5 bases; junction bases outside the gene matches: 7. The CDR3 DNA sequence: TGTGCCAGCAGCCATGGGCTAGCGGGAGTCCACGAGCAGTACTTC. Translating gives CASSHGLAGVHEQYF.

This chain joins TRBV30 and TRBJ1-6; D perhaps matches TRBD1 (6 bases). Per the germline V gene, CDR1 is GTSNPN and CDR2 is SVGIG (reference sequence). This CDR3 spans 14 amino acids. Between the trimmed V and J ends, which lost 2 bases and 6 bases, there was a span of 11 bases. CDR3 bases: TGTGCCTGGAGTCCCCAGGGGCGTAATTCACCCCTCCACTTT. This translates into CAWSPQGRNSPLHF.

The chain joins TRBV10-3 to TRBJ2-7; no definite D call. This CDR3 has 13 residues. CDR1 is ENHRY and CDR2 is SYGVKD in the germline V gene. V was clipped by 3 bases and J by 5 bases, with 11 bases between them. The CDR3 DNA reads TGTGCCATCAGTGACCAGGTTACTGACGAGCAGTACTTC. As protein: CAISDQVTDEQYF.

This chain connects TRBV5-1 to TRBJ1-2, with 7 bases identical to TRBD1. There are 14 residues in the CDR3. The germline V gene has CDR1 SGHRS and CDR2 YFSETQ. Losses at the gene ends were 6 bases for V and 10 bases for J; bases not matched to a gene: 15. The CDR3 coding sequence is TGCGCCAGCAAGGCCCAGGCGGGAGGGGGCTTCTACACCTTC. Encoded protein: CASKAQAGGGFYTF.

The DNA of the CDR3 is TGTGCCATCAGTGGGGGGACTAGCGGGAGAAACGGGGAGCTGTTTTTT. Protein: CAISGGTSGRNGELFF. This chain connects TRBV10-3 to TRBJ2-2; 14 positions match TRBD2. This CDR3 contains 16 residues. The germline V gene encodes CDR1 ENHRY and CDR2 SYGVKD. J gave up 7 bases and V 4 bases, and 5 bases lay outside the gene matches.

In this sample, this clone turned up a few times. The genes are TRBV12-3 or TRBV12-4 and TRBJ1-1, with 7 positions matching TRBD1. With V trimmed by 3 bases and J by 4 bases, 2 bases remained unmatched. The CDR3 runs 13 residues. The CDR3 DNA follows: TGTGCCAGCAGTTTTCAGGGGGGCACTGAAGCTTTCTTT. Protein sequence: CASSFQGGTEAFF.

The chain links TRBV9 to TRBJ2-7; TRBD2 might be the D (6 bases). CDR3 size: 14 residues. CDR1 is SGDLS, CDR2 YYNGEE, per germline. Trimming removed 0 bases from V and 2 bases from J, with 9 bases in between. The CDR3 protein is CASSVATGAYEQYF. In DNA form, the CDR3 reads TGTGCCAGCAGCGTAGCAACGGGGGCCTACGAGCAGTACTTC.